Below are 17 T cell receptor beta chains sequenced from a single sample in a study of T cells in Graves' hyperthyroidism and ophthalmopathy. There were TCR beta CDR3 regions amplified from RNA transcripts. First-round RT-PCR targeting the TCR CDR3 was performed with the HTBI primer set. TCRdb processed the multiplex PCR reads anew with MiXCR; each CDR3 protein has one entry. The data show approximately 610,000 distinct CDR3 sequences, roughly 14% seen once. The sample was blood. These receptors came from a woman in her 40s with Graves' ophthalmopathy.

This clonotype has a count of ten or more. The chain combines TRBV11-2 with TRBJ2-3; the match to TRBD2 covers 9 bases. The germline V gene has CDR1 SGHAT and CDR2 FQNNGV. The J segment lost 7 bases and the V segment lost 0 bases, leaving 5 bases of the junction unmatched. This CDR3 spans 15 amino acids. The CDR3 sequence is CASSLDPTSGNTQYF. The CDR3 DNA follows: TGTGCCAGCAGCTTAGACCCGACTAGCGGAAATACGCAGTATTTT. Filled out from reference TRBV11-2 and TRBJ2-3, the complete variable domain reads EAGVAQSPRYKIIEKRQSVAFWCNPISGHATLYWYQQILGQGPKLLIQFQNNGVVDDSQLPKDRFSAERLKGVDSTLKIQPAKLEDSAVYLCASSLDPTSGNTQYFGPGTRLTVL.

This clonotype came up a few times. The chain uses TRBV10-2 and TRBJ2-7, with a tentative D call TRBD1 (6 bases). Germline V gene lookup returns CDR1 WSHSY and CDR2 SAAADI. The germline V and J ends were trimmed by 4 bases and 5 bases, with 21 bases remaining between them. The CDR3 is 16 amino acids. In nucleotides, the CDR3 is TGCGCCAGCAGTGGCCAGGGGCGTCAGGGCGGCAACGAGCAGTACTTC. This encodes CASSGQGRQGGNEQYF.

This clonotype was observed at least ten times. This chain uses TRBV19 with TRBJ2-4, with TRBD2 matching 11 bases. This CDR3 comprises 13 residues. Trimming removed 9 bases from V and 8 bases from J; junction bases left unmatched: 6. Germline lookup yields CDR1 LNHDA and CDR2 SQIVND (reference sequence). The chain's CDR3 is CASGTSGGDIQYF. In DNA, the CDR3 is TGTGCCAGCGGGACTAGCGGAGGGGACATTCAGTACTTC.

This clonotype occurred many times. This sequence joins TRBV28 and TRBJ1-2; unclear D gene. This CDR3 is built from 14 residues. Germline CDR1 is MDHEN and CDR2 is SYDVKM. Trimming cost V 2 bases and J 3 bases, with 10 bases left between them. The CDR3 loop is CASSLVTPHYGYTF. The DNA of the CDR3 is TGTGCCAGCAGTTTAGTGACGCCGCACTATGGCTACACCTTC.

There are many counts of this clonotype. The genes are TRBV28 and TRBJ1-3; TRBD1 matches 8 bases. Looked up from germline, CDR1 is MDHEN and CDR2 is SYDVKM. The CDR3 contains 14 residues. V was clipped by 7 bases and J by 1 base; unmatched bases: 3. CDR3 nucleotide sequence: TGTGCCAGCATAAGGACAGGGTCTGGAAACACCATATATTTT. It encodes CASIRTGSGNTIYF.

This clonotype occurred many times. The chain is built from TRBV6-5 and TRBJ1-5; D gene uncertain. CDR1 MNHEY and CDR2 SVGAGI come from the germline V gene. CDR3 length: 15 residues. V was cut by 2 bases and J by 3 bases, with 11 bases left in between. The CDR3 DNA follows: TGTGCCAGCAGTTACGCAGCGGGAGCCAATCAGCCCCAGCATTTT. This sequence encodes CASSYAAGANQPQHF.

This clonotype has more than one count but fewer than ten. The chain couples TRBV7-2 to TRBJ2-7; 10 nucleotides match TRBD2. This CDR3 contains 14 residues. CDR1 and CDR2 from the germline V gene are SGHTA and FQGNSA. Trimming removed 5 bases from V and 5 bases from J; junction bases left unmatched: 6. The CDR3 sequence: CASSPSGSRNEQYF. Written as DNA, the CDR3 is TGTGCCAGCAGCCCTAGCGGGAGCCGAAACGAGCAGTACTTC.

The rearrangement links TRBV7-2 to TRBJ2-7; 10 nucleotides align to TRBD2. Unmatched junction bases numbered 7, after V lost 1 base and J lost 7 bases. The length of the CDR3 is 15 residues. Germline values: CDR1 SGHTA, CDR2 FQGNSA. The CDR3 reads CASSLVAGGAGEQYF. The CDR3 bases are TGTGCCAGCAGCTTAGTAGCGGGAGGTGCCGGGGAGCAGTACTTC.

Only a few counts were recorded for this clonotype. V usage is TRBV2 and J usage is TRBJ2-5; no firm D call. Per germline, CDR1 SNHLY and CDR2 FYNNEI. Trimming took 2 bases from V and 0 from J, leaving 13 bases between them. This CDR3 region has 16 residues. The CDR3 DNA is TGTGCCAGCAGTGAATCGGCAGCCCTGTACCAAGAGACCCAGTACTTC. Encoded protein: CASSESAALYQETQYF.

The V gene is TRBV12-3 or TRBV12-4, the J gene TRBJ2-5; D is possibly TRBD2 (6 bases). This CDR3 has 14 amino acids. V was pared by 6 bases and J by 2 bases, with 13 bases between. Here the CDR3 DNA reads TGTGCCAGCAGACTAGCCCCTGAACAAGAGACCCAGTACTTC. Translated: CASRLAPEQETQYF.

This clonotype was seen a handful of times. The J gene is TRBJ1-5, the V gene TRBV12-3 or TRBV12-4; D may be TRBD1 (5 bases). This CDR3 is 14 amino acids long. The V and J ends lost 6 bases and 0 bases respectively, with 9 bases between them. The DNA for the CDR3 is TGTGCCAGCAGGACCGGGGCTAGCAATCAGCCCCAGCATTTT. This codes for CASRTGASNQPQHF.

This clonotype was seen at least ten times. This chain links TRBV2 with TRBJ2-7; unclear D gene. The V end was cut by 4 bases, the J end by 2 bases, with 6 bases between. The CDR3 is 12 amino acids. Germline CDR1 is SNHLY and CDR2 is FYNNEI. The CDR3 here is CASSVQTYEQYF. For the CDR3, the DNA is TGTGCCAGCAGTGTCCAGACCTACGAGCAGTACTTC. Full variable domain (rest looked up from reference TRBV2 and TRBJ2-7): EPEVTQTPSHQVTQMGQEVILRCVPISNHLYFYWYRQILGQKVEFLVSFYNNEISEKSEIFDDQFSVERPDGSNFTLKIRSTKLEDSAMYFCASSVQTYEQYFGPGTRLTVT.

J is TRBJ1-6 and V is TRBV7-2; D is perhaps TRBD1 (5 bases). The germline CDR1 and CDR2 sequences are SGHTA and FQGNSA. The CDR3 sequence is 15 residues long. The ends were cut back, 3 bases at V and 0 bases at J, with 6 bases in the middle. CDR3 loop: CASSLDISYNSPLHF. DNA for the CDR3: TGTGCCAGCAGCTTGGACATCTCCTATAATTCACCCCTCCACTTT. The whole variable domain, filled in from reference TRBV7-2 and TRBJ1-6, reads GAGVSQSPSNKVTEKGKDVELRCDPISGHTALYWYRQSLGQGLEFLIYFQGNSAPDKSGLPSDRFSAERTGGSVSTLTIQRTQQEDSAVYLCASSLDISYNSPLHFGNGTRLTVT.

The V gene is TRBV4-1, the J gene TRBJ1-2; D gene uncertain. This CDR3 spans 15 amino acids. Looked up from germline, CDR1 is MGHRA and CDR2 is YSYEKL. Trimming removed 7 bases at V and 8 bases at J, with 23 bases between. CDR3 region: CASKPRESGPGGYTF. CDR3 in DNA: TGCGCCAGCAAGCCCCGAGAATCGGGCCCGGGCGGCTACACCTTC.

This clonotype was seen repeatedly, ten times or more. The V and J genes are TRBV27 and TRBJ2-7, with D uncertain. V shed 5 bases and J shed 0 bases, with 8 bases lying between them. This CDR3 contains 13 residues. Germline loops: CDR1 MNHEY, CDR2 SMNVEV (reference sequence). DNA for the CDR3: TGTGCCAGCAGTCCCAGCAGCTCCTACGAGCAGTACTTC. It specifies CASSPSSSYEQYF.

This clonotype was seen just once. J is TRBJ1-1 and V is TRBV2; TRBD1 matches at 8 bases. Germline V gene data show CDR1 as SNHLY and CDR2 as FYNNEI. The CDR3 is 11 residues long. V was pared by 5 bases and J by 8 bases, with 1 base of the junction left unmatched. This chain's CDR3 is CASSWDREAFF. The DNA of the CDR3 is TGTGCCAGCAGTTGGGACAGGGAAGCTTTCTTT.

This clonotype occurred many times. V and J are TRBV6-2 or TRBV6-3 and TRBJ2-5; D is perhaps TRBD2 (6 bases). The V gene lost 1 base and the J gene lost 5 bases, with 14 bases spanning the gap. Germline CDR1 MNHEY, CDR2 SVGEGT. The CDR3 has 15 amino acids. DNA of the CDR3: TGTGCCAGCAGTTACTATTCCGGACTAAGGGAGACCCAGTACTTC. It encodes CASSYYSGLRETQYF.